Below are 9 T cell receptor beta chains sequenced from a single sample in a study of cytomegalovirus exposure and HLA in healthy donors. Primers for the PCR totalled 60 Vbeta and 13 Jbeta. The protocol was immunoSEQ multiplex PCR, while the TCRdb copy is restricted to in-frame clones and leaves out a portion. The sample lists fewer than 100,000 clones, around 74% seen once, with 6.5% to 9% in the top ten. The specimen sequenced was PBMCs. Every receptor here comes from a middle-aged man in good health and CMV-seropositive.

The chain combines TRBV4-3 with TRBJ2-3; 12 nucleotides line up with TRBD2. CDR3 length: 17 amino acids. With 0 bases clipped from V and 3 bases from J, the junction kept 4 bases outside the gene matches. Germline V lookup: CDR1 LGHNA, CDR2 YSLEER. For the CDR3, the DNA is TGCGCCAGCAGCCAAGATTTAACTAGCGGGGGGACAGATACGCAGTATTTT. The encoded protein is CASSQDLTSGGTDTQYF.

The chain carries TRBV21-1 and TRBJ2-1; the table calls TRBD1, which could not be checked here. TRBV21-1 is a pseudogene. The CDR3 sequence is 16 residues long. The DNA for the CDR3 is TGTGCCAGCAGCAAAGCTACCGGGGACAGGGGCAATGAGCAGTTCTTC. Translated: CASSKATGDRGNEQFF.

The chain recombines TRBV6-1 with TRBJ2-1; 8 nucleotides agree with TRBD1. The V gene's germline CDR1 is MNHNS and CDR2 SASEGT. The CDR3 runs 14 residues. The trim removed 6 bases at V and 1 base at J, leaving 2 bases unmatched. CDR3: CASRTGDSYNEQFF. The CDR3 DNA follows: TGTGCCAGCAGGACAGGGGATTCCTACAATGAGCAGTTCTTC.

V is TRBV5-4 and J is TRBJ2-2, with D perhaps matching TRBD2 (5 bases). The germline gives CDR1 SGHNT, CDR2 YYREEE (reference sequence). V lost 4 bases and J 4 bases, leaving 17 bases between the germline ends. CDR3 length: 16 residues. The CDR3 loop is CASSLGGRGSTGELFF. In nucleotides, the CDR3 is TGTGCCAGCAGCCTGGGCGGTAGAGGGAGCACCGGGGAGCTGTTTTTT.

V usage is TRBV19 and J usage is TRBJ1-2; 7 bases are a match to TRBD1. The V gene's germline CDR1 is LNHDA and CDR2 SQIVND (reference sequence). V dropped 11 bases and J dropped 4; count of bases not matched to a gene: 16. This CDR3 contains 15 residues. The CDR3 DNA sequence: TGTGCCGGGACCACCACCACAGGGGATGGCTATGGCTACACCTTC. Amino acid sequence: CAGTTTTGDGYGYTF. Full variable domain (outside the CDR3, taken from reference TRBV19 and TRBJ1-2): DGGITQSPKYLFRKEGQNVTLSCEQNLNHDAMYWYRQDPGQGLRLIYYSQIVNDFQKGDIAEGYSVSREKKESFPLTVTSAQKNPTAFYLCAGTTTTGDGYGYTFGSGTRLTVV.

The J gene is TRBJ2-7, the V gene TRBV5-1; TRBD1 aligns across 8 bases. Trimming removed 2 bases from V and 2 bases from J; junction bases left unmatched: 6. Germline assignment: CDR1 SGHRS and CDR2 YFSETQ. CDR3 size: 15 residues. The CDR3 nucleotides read TGCGCCAGCAGCTTAAGGACAGGGATAACCTACGAGCAGTACTTC. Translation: CASSLRTGITYEQYF.

The CDR3 region has the DNA TGTGCCAGCAGCCCGGGACAGGGCGGTCAGCCCCAGCATTTT. Its protein product is CASSPGQGGQPQHF. The V and J genes are TRBV7-9 and TRBJ1-5; 9 bases are shared with TRBD1. J was trimmed by 6 bases and V by 5 bases; bases with no gene match: 5. The CDR3 runs 14 residues. The germline gives CDR1 SEHNR, CDR2 FQNEAQ (reference sequence).

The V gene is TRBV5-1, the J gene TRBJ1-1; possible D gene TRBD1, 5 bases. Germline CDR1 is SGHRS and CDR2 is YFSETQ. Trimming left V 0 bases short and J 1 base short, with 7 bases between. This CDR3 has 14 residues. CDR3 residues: CASSLGGANTEAFF. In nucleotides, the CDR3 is TGCGCCAGCAGCTTGGGTGGGGCGAACACTGAAGCTTTCTTT. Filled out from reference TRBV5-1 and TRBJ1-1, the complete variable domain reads KAGVTQTPRYLIKTRGQQVTLSCSPISGHRSVSWYQQTPGQGLQFLFEYFSETQRNKGNFPGRFSGRQFSNSRSEMNVSTLELGDSALYLCASSLGGANTEAFFGQGTRLTVV.

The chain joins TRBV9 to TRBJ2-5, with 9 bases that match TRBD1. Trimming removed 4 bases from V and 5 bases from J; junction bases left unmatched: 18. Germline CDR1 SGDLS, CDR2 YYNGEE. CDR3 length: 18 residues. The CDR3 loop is CASSLQGVPGQGGETQYF. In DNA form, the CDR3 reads TGTGCCAGCAGCCTCCAAGGGGTCCCGGGACAGGGTGGGGAGACCCAGTACTTC.